Here is one T cell receptor beta chain with its context. The sample comes from a study of blood T cell repertoires in COVID-19. The overall study: Acute and convalescent COVID-19 specimens originated in the United States, Italy and Spain. From T cells, B-cell-depleted T cells, or PBMCs came the material, which was cDNA or gDNA.

Authors' analysis steps: Scientists estimated how many nucleated cells there were by amplifying reference gene primers. Assay used: immunoSEQ multiplex PCR; TCRdb lists only in-frame clones, some missing. V, J and clone size derive from that table, while D and trimming were established from the DNA sequence. The sample includes 200,000 to 250,000 clones, less than 90% of them seen just once. V lost 3 bases, J lost 7 bases, and 2 bases stayed unmatched. Per germline, CDR1 SEHNR and CDR2 FQNEAQ (reference sequence). The CDR3 length is 14 residues. The V call is TRBV7-9, the J call TRBJ2-2; TRBD2 agrees at 10 bases. This receptor was identified in a woman in her 70s with active or convalescent COVID-19. Sequencing input: peripheral blood. CDR3 residues: CASSLGLAIGELFF. CDR3 coding DNA: TGTGCCAGCAGCTTGGGACTAGCGATCGGGGAGCTGTTTTTT.